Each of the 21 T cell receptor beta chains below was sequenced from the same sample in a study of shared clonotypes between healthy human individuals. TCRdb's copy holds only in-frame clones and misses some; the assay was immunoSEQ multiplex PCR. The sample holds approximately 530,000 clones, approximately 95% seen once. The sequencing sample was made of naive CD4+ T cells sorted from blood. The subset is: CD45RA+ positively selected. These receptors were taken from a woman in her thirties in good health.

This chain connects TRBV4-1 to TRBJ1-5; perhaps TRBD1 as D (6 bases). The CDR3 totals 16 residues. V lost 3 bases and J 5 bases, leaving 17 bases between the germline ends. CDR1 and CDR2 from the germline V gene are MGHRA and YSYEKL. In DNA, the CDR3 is TGCGCCAGCAGCCATGTTACAGGGAAGGCGGATCAGCCCCAGCATTTT. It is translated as CASSHVTGKADQPQHF.

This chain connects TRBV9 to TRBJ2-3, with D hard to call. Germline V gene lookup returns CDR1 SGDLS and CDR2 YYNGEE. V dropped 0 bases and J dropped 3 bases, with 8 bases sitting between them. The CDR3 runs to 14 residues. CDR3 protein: CASSVVPITDTQYF. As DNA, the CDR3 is TGTGCCAGCAGCGTAGTGCCTATAACAGATACGCAGTATTTT. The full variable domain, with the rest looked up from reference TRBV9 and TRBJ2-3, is DSGVTQTPKHLITATGQRVTLRCSPRSGDLSVYWYQQSLDQGLQFLIQYYNGEERAKGNILERFSAQQFPDLHSELNLSSLELGDSALYFCASSVVPITDTQYFGPGTRLTVL.

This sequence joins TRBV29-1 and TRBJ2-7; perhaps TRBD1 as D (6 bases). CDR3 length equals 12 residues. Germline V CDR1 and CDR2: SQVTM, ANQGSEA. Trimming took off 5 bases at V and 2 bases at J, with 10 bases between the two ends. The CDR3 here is CSVTGQTYEQYF. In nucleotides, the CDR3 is TGCAGCGTTACTGGACAGACCTACGAGCAGTACTTC.

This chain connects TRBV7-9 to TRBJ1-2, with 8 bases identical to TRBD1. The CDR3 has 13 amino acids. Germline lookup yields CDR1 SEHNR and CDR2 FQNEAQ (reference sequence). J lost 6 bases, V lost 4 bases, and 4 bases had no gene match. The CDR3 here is CASSWDRSHGYTF. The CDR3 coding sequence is TGTGCCAGCAGCTGGGACAGGAGCCATGGCTACACCTTC.

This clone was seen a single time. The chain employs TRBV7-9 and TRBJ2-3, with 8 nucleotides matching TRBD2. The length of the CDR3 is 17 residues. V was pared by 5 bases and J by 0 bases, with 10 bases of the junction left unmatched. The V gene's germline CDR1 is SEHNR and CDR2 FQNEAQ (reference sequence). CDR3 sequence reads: CASSRTTSGTSTDTQYF. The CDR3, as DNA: TGTGCCAGCAGCCGAACCACTAGCGGAACTAGCACAGATACGCAGTATTTT.

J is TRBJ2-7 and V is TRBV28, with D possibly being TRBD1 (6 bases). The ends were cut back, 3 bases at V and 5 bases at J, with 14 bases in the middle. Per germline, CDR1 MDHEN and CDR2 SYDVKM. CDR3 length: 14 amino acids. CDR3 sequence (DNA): TGTGCCAGCAGTTTGGCAGGGGCGAAGGACGAGCAGTACTTC. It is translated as CASSLAGAKDEQYF.

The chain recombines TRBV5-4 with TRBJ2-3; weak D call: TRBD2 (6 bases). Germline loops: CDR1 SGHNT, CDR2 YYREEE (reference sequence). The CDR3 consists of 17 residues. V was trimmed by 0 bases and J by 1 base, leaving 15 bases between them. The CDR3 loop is CASSLVRGGGGTDTQYF. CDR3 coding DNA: TGTGCCAGCAGCTTGGTGCGGGGAGGAGGGGGCACAGATACGCAGTATTTT. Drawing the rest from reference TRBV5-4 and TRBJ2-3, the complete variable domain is ETGVTQSPTHLIKTRGQQVTLRCSSQSGHNTVSWYQQALGQGPQFIFQYYREEENGRGNFPPRFSGLQFPNYSSELNVNALELDDSALYLCASSLVRGGGGTDTQYFGPGTRLTVL.

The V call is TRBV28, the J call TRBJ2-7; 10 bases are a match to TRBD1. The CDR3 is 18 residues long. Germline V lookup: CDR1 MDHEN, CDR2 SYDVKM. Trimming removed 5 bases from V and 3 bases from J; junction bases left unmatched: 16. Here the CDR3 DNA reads TGTGCCAGCAGTCGGGACAGGGGTTCGGCTAGCGGACTCTACGAGCAGTACTTC. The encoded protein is CASSRDRGSASGLYEQYF. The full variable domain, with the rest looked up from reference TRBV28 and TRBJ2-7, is DVKVTQSSRYLVKRTGEKVFLECVQDMDHENMFWYRQDPGLGLRLIYFSYDVKMKEKGDIPEGYSVSREKKERFSLILESASTNQTSMYLCASSRDRGSASGLYEQYFGPGTRLTVT.

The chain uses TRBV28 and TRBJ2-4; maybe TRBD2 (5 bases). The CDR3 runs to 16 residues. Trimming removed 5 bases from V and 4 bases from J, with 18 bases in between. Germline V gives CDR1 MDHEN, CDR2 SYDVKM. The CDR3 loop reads CASSDQTPRGKNIQYF. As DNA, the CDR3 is TGTGCCAGCAGTGATCAGACCCCGCGAGGGAAAAACATTCAGTACTTC.

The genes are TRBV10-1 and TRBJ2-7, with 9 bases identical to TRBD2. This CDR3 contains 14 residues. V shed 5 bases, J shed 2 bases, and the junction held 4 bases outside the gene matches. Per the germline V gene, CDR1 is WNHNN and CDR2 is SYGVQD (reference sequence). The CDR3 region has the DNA TGCGCCAGCAGTCCCCTAGCGGGAACCTACGAGCAGTACTTC. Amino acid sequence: CASSPLAGTYEQYF.

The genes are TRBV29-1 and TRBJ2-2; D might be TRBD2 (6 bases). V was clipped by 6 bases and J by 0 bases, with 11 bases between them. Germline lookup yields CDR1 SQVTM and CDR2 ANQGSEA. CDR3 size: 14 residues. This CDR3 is CSVTGGTNTGELFF. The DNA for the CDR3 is TGCAGCGTGACGGGCGGGACGAACACCGGGGAGCTGTTTTTT.

The CDR3 region is CASSQDQTSGRAVAYEQYF. The CDR3 DNA is TGCGCCAGCAGCCAAGACCAGACTAGCGGGAGGGCCGTAGCCTACGAGCAGTACTTC. The chain employs TRBV4-1 and TRBJ2-7; TRBD2 matches at 14 bases. This CDR3 has 19 residues. The V and J ends lost 0 bases and 2 bases, in that order; junction bases with no gene match: 9. Germline CDR1 and CDR2: MGHRA and YSYEKL.

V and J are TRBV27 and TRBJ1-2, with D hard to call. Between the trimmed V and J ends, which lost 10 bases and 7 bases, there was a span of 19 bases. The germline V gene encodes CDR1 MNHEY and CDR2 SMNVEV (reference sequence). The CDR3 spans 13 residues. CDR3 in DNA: TGTGCCACCAACCCTGGCCCCGGGAGTGGCTACACCTTC. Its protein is CATNPGPGSGYTF.

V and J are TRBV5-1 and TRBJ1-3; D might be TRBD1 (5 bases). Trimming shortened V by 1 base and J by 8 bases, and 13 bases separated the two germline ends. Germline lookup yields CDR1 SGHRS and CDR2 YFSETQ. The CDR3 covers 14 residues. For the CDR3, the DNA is TGCGCCAGCAGCTTGCAGGGAAATAGGGACACCATATATTTT. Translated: CASSLQGNRDTIYF.

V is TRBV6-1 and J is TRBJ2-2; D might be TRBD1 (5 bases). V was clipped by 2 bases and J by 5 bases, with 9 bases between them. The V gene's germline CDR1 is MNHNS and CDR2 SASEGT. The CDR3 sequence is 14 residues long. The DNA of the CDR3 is TGTGCCAGCAGTGAAAGTCCAGGGACCGGGGAGCTGTTTTTT. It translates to CASSESPGTGELFF.

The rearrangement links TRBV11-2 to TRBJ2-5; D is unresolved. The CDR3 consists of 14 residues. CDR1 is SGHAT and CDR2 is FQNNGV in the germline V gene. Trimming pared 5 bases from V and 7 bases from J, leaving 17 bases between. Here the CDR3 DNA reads TGTGCCAGCAGCGCCTCTTGGATCTGGGGGACCCAGTACTTC. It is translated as CASSASWIWGTQYF.

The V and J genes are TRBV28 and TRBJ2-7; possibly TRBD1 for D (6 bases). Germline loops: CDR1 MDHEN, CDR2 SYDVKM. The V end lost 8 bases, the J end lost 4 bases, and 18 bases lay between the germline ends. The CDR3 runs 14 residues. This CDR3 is CASVSRGRGYEQYF. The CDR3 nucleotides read TGTGCCAGCGTCAGTAGGGGGAGAGGGTACGAGCAGTACTTC.

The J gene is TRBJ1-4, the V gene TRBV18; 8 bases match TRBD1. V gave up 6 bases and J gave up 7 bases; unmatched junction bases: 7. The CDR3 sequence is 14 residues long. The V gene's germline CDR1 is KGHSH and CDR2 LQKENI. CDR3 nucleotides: TGTGCCAGCTCCCCCGGACAGGGCCCTGAAAAACTGTTTTTT. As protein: CASSPGQGPEKLFF.

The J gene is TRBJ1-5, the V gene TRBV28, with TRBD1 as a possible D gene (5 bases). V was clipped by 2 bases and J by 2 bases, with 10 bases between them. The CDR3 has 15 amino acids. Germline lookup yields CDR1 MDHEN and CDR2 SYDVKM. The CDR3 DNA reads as TGTGCCAGCAGTTTAGGGGGGTTGGGCAATCAGCCCCAGCATTTT. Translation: CASSLGGLGNQPQHF.

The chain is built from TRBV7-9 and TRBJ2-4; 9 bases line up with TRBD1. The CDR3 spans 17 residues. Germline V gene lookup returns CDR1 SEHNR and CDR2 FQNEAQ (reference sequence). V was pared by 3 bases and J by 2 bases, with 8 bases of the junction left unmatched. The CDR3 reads CASSLESTGGTKNIQYF. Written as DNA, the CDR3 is TGTGCCAGCAGCTTGGAGTCGACAGGGGGTACCAAAAACATTCAGTACTTC.

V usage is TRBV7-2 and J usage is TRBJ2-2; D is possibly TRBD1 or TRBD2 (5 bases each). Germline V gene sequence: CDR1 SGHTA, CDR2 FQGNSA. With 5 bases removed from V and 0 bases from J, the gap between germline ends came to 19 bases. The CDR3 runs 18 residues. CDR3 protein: CASSPRGSRAANTGELFF. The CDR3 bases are TGTGCCAGCAGCCCAAGGGGAAGTCGAGCGGCGAACACCGGGGAGCTGTTTTTT.